This TCR beta chain was recovered during a study of blood T cell repertoires in COVID-19. Study at large: The United States, Italy and Spain supplied acute and convalescent COVID-19 samples. T cells, B-cell-depleted T cells, or PBMCs provided the cDNA or gDNA that served as material.

Original processing notes: Amplification from reference gene primers served as the basis for estimated nucleated cell counts. The method was immunoSEQ multiplex PCR; TCRdb's version includes in-frame clones alone and lacks a portion of them. V and J calls and clone size follow that table, whereas D and trimming were derived from the DNA. The sample shows hundreds of thousands of clones, 82% of them seen only once. Between the trimmed V and J ends, which lost 7 bases and 5 bases, there was a span of 15 bases. The germline gives CDR1 LNHDA, CDR2 SQIVND (reference sequence). The CDR3 runs 14 residues. The specimen sequenced was peripheral blood. V is TRBV19 and J is TRBJ1-5; D perhaps matches TRBD1 (6 bases). This TCR came from an elderly woman with acute or convalescent COVID-19. In DNA form, the CDR3 reads TGTGCCAGTAAGCAGACAGGATGGGATCAGCCCCAGCATTTT. It translates to CASKQTGWDQPQHF.